These T cell receptor beta chains were read from a single sample in a study of blood T cell repertoires in COVID-19. Clones were read by immunoSEQ multiplex PCR, and TCRdb kept only the in-frame ones, dropping some. The sample holds approximately 82,000 clones, around 89% seen once. The sequenced sample consisted of peripheral blood. These receptor sequences come from a man aged 65 to 85 with active or convalescent COVID-19. Each CDR3 is given with its conserved first and last residue.

TRBJ1-2 | TRBV12-5 | CASGLGQSYGYTF
TRBJ2-7 | TRBV7-9 | CASSLSRTEGYEQYF
TRBJ1-5 | TRBV28 | CASSLSSGGNQPQHF
TRBJ1-1 | TRBV28 | CASSLGQGGGKAFF
TRBJ1-1 | TRBV19 | CASSTGGNTEAFF
TRBJ1-5 | TRBV19 | CATRDRAQPQHF
TRBJ2-7 | TRBV7-6 | CASRSSYEQYF
TRBJ2-7 | TRBV28 | CASSHGFDSYEQYF
TRBJ1-5 | TRBV6-5 | CASNTQPQHF
TRBJ2-3 | TRBV7-9 | CASSRSDSPTDTQYF
TRBJ2-3 | TRBV5-4 | CASSPGWGPSDTQYF
TRBJ2-7 | TRBV27 | CASRPAGMSEQYF
TRBJ1-2 | TRBV3-1/TRBV3-2 | CASSPPGYGYTF
TRBJ1-1 | TRBV2 | CASRVPTRIRGQTEAFF
TRBJ2-1 | TRBV12-5 | CASGDPVLAGDNEQFF
TRBJ2-2 | TRBV27 | CASSSLRGRDGELFF
TRBJ2-2 | TRBV30 | CAWSGRGSTGELFF
TRBJ2-3 | TRBV7-9 | CASSPTGRADTQYF
TRBJ2-5 | TRBV5-6 | CASSLEPGQGRETQYF